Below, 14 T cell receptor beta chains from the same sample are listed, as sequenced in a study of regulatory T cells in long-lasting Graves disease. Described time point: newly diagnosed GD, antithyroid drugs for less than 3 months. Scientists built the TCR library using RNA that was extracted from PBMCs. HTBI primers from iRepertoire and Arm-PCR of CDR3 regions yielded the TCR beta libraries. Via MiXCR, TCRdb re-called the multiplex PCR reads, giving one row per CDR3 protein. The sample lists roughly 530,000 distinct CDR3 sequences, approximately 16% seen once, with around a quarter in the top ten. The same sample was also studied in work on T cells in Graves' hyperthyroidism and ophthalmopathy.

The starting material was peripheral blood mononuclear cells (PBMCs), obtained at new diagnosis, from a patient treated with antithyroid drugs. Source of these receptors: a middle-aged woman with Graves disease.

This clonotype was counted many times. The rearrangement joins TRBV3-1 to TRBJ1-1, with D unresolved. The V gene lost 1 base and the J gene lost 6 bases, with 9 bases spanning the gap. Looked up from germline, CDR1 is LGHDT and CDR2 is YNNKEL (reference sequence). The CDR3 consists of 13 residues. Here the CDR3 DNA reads TGTGCCAGCAGCCAAGGTCTTGGCGCTGAAGCTTTCTTT. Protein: CASSQGLGAEAFF.

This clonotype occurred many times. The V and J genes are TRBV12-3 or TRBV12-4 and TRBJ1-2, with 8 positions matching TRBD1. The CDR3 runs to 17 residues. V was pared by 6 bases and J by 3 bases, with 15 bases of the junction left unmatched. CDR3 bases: TGTGCCAGCAGGACCCGGACAGGGTTTATTGATTACTATGGCTACACCTTC. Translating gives CASRTRTGFIDYYGYTF.

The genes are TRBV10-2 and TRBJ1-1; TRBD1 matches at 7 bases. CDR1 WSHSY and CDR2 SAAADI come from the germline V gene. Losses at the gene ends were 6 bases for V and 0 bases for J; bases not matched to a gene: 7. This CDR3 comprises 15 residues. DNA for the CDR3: TGCGCCAGCAGAATGGACAGGTTCATGAACACTGAAGCTTTCTTT. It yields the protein CASRMDRFMNTEAFF.

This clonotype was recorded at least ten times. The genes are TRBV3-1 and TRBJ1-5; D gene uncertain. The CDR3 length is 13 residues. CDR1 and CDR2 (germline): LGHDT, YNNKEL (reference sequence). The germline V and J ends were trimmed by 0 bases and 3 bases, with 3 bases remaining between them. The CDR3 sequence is CASSQDFNQPQHF. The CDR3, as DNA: TGTGCCAGCAGCCAAGACTTCAATCAGCCCCAGCATTTT. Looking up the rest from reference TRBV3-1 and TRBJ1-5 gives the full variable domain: DTAVSQTPKYLVTQMGNDKSIKCEQNLGHDTMYWYKQDSKKFLKIMFSYNNKELIINETVPNRFSPKSPDKAHLNLHINSLELGDSAVYFCASSQDFNQPQHFGDGTRLSIL.

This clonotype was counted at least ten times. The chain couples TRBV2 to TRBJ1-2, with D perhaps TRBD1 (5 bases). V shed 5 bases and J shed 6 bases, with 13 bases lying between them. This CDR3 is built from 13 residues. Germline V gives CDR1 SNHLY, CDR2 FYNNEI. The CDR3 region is CASSTGPSDGYTF. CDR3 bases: TGTGCCAGCAGTACAGGACCGTCCGATGGCTACACCTTC. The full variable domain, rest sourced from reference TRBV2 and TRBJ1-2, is EPEVTQTPSHQVTQMGQEVILRCVPISNHLYFYWYRQILGQKVEFLVSFYNNEISEKSEIFDDQFSVERPDGSNFTLKIRSTKLEDSAMYFCASSTGPSDGYTFGSGTRLTVV.

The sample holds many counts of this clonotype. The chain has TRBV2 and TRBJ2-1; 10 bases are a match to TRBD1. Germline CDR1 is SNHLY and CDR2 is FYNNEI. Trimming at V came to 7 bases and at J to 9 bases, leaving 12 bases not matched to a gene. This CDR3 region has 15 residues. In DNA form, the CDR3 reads TGTGCCAGCATAGGTCGGGACAGGGGATCGGTTGAGCAGTTCTTC. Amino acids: CASIGRDRGSVEQFF.

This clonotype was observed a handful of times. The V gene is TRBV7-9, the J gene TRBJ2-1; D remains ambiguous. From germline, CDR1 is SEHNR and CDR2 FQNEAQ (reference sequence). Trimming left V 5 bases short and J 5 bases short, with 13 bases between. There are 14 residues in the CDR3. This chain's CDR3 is CASSPVVIHNEQFF. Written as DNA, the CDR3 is TGTGCCAGCAGCCCGGTGGTTATCCACAATGAGCAGTTCTTC.

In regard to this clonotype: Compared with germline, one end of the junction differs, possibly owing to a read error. In nucleotides, the CDR3 is TGTGCCAGTAGTTTCCGACAGGGTAACAATGAGGAGTTCTTC. Its translation is CASSFRQGNNEEFF. This chain uses TRBV19 with TRBJ2-1; 7 nucleotides agree with TRBD1. CDR1 is LNHDA, CDR2 SQIVND, per germline (reference sequence). The CDR3 has 14 residues.

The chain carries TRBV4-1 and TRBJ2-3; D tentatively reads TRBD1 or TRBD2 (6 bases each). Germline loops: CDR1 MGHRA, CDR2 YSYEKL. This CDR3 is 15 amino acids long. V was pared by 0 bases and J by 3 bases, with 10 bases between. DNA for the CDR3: TGCGCCAGCAGCCAAGATCCGGGGGCGACAGATACGCAGTATTTT. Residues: CASSQDPGATDTQYF.

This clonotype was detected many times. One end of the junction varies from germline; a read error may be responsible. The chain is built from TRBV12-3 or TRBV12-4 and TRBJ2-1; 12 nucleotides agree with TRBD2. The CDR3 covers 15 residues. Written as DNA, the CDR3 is TGTGCCAGCAGACTCCTAGCGGGGGGGGCTGGTGAGCAGCTCTTC. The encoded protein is CASRLLAGGAGEQLF.

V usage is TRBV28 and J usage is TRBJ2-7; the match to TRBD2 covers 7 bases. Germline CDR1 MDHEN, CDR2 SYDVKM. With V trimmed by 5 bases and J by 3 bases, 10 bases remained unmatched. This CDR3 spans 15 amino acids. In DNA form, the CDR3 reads TGTGCCAGCAGTCCTTACGGTGGGGGGGGCTACGAGCAGTACTTC. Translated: CASSPYGGGGYEQYF.

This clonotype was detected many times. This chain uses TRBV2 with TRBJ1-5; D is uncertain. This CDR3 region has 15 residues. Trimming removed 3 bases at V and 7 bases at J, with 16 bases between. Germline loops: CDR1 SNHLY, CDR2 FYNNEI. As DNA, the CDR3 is TGTGCCAGCAGTGATTGGGGAAGCCTTAACCAGCCCCAGCATTTT. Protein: CASSDWGSLNQPQHF.

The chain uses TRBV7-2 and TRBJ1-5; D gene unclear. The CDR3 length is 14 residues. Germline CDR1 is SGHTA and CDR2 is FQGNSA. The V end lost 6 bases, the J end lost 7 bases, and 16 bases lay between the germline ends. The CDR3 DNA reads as TGTGCCAGCAGTTCTCCGGGCCCCGAGCAGCCCCAGCATTTT. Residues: CASSSPGPEQPQHF.

CDR3 sequence (DNA): TGTGCCAGCAGTGTTGGTGCAGGGGGCACCTACGAGCAGTACTTC. Protein sequence: CASSVGAGGTYEQYF. V gene TRBV2 combines with J gene TRBJ2-7; TRBD1 aligns across 8 bases. The CDR3 has 15 residues. The germline V gene encodes CDR1 SNHLY and CDR2 FYNNEI. With 4 bases clipped from V and 2 bases from J, the junction kept 7 bases outside the gene matches. Combining the CDR3 with reference TRBV2 and TRBJ2-7 gives the whole variable domain EPEVTQTPSHQVTQMGQEVILRCVPISNHLYFYWYRQILGQKVEFLVSFYNNEISEKSEIFDDQFSVERPDGSNFTLKIRSTKLEDSAMYFCASSVGAGGTYEQYFGPGTRLTVT.